This T cell receptor (beta chain) was sequenced during a study of shared T cell receptors in the human thymus. The V gene's germline CDR1 is SEHNR and CDR2 FQNEAQ (reference sequence). With 8 bases removed from V and 0 bases from J, the gap between germline ends came to 14 bases. CDR3 length: 15 residues. Measured with immunoSEQ multiplex PCR; TCRdb has only the in-frame clones, and not every one. This sample has approximately 490,000 clones, with about four fifths found just once. These same data were also listed under a study on human thymus T cells. That paper states: Among the donors, all were healthy Finnish infants having corrective surgery for congenital heart defects. Corrective heart surgery yielded resections, and these provided the thymus tissue. It looked as if thymic and blood repertoires used V and J genes in a biased way. Thymic repertoires of unrelated individuals were reported in related research to overlap highly.

The sample comprised thymocytes. This TCR was sampled from a boy younger than two with a congenital heart defect. The rearrangement links TRBV7-9 to TRBJ2-1; TRBD1 might be the D (6 bases). The CDR3 sequence is CASSWAGDSYNEQFF. The CDR3 DNA reads TGTGCCAGCTCCTGGGCAGGGGACTCCTACAATGAGCAGTTCTTC.